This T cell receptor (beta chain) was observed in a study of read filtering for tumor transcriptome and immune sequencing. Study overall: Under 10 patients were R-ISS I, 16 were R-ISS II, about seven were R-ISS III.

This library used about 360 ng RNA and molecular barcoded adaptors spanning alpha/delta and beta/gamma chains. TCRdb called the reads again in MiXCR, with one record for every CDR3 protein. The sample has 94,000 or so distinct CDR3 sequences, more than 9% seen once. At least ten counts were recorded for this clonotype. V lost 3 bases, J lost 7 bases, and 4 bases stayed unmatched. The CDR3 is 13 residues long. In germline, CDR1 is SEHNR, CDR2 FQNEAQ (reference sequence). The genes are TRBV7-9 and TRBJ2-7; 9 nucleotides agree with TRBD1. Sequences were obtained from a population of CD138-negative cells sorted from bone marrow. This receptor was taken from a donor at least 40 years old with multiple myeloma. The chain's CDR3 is CASSLGTGREQYF. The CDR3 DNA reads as TGTGCCAGCAGCTTGGGGACAGGGAGGGAGCAGTACTTC.